What follows describes a single T cell receptor (beta chain). The data derive from a study of Ad26.COV2.S vaccination and SARS-CoV-2 variants. The junction had 5 bases not matched to a gene; V was cut back by 3 bases and J by 0 bases. CDR1 DFQATT and CDR2 SNEGSKA come from the germline V gene (reference sequence). This CDR3 is built from 17 residues. Some clones are missing from TCRdb's copy, which holds only in-frame ones; the method was immunoSEQ multiplex PCR. The top ten clones hold roughly 3.9% of a sample with 440,000 or so clones, 90% of them seen once. Sample treatment: some 20 received Ad26.COV2.S at low or high dose, single or two shots; five or six received placebo; per-sample allocation not given. Sample collection was performed on day 63 after the first vaccine or placebo injection.

The sequence derives from a person between 18 and 60 years old who received the Ad26.COV2.S COVID-19 vaccine or a placebo. Sequenced here: peripheral blood, sampled in a trial of Ad26.COV2.S vaccine versus placebo. V and J are TRBV20-1 and TRBJ2-1; TRBD2 matches 13 bases. CDR3 bases: TGCAGTGCTAGTGGACTAGCGGGAGACCGCTCCTACAATGAGCAGTTCTTC. Translated, it gives CSASGLAGDRSYNEQFF.